The next 10 T cell receptor beta chains were all read from a single sample in a study of early T cells in non-severe SARS-CoV-2 infection. TCRdb recomputed calls from the 5' RACE reads with MiXCR, one row per CDR3 protein. The top ten hold around 4.5% of the sample, which has 50,000 to 70,000 distinct CDR3 sequences, about 12% seen once. The sample comprised whole blood. Receptors originate from an adult who was a healthcare worker with PCR-confirmed SARS-CoV-2 infection or an uninfected control (not recorded which).

The chain links TRBV10-2 to TRBJ2-1; D is unresolved. V lost 10 bases and J 2 bases, leaving 18 bases between the germline ends. The CDR3 runs 15 residues. The germline CDR1 and CDR2 sequences are WSHSY and SAAADI. The CDR3 protein is CATALGMSPYNEQFF. The CDR3 DNA is TGCGCCACCGCCCTGGGCATGTCACCCTACAATGAGCAGTTCTTC.

The chain combines TRBV12-2 with TRBJ1-6. TRBV12-2 constitutes a pseudogene. The CDR3 consists of 17 residues. CDR3 sequence (DNA): TGTGCAAGTCGCTTAGTTTCTACGAGCTCCTATAATTCACCCCTCCACTTT. Translating it yields CASRLVSTSSYNSPLHF.

There are many counts of this clonotype. The chain employs TRBV7-8 and TRBJ2-7, with 9 bases aligning to TRBD2. V lost 6 bases to trimming and J lost 3 bases; unmatched junction nucleotides: 12. This CDR3 spans 16 amino acids. Germline-derived CDR1 and CDR2 are SGHVS and FQNEAQ. This CDR3 reads CASSRRGSGGIYEQYF. As DNA, the CDR3 is TGTGCCAGCAGTCGTCGGGGCAGCGGGGGGATCTACGAGCAGTACTTC.

This clonotype was counted at least ten times. The rearrangement uses TRBV6-1 and TRBJ2-1; D may match TRBD1 or TRBD2 (5 bases each). Germline CDR1 is MNHNS and CDR2 is SASEGT. CDR3 size: 14 residues. V was pared by 4 bases and J by 3 bases, with 10 bases between. The CDR3 DNA is TGTGCCAGCAGTGGGGACGGGGACTACAATGAGCAGTTCTTC. Translated, it gives CASSGDGDYNEQFF.

V is TRBV6-5 and J is TRBJ1-1; perhaps TRBD1 as D (5 bases). The germline V and J ends were trimmed by 6 bases and 6 bases, with 20 bases remaining between them. The CDR3 is made up of 15 amino acids. Germline V gene sequence: CDR1 MNHEY, CDR2 SVGAGI. CDR3 DNA: TGTGCCAGCAGCCCAATGGGGCAGGATATCGCTGAAGCTTTCTTT. Its translation is CASSPMGQDIAEAFF.

There are many counts of this clonotype. The genes are TRBV11-2 and TRBJ2-2; D gene uncertain. The CDR3 is 13 amino acids. The V gene's germline CDR1 is SGHAT and CDR2 FQNNGV. The V and J ends lost 0 bases and 9 bases respectively, with 8 bases between them. CDR3 in amino acids: CASSLDPQRELFF. Written as DNA, the CDR3 is TGTGCCAGCAGCTTAGATCCACAAAGGGAGCTGTTTTTT.

This clonotype was seen only a few times. J is TRBJ2-3 and V is TRBV7-3; 10 bases are a match to TRBD2. CDR1 is SGHTA and CDR2 is FQGTGA in the germline V gene. The V gene end was trimmed by 1 base and the J gene end by 2 bases; junction bases not matched to a gene: 6. The CDR3 covers 17 residues. CDR3 protein: CASSLRLAGASTDTQYF. The DNA of the CDR3 is TGTGCCAGCAGCTTAAGGCTAGCGGGAGCATCCACAGATACGCAGTATTTT. Filled out from reference TRBV7-3 and TRBJ2-3, the complete variable domain reads GAGVSQTPSNKVTEKGKYVELRCDPISGHTALYWYRQSLGQGPEFLIYFQGTGAADDSGLPNDRFFAVRPEGSVSTLKIQRTERGDSAVYLCASSLRLAGASTDTQYFGPGTRLTVL.

The CDR3 loop reads CASGPGGYDSPLHF. DNA of the CDR3: TGTGCCAGCGGACCAGGGGGGTATGATTCACCCCTCCACTTT. The chain joins TRBV7-2 to TRBJ1-6; 7 bases match TRBD1. Germline loops: CDR1 SGHTA, CDR2 FQGNSA. The CDR3 has 14 residues. V was pared by 8 bases and J by 8 bases, with 9 bases of the junction left unmatched.

The rearrangement uses TRBV7-6 and TRBJ2-2, with D perhaps TRBD1 (6 bases). Trimming removed 3 bases from V and 5 bases from J, with 10 bases in between. The CDR3 has 14 amino acids. CDR1 is SGHVS and CDR2 is FNYEAQ in the germline V gene. As DNA, the CDR3 is TGTGCCAGCAGCTTGGGGGCAGGGACCGGGGAGCTGTTTTTT. Amino acid sequence: CASSLGAGTGELFF.

The chain joins TRBV2 to TRBJ2-1; 10 nucleotides match TRBD2. CDR1 and CDR2 (germline): SNHLY, FYNNEI. This CDR3 spans 13 amino acids. The V and J ends lost 8 bases and 7 bases, in that order; junction bases with no gene match: 5. CDR3: CASQASGGNEQFF. In DNA form, the CDR3 reads TGTGCCAGCCAGGCTAGCGGGGGTAATGAGCAGTTCTTC.